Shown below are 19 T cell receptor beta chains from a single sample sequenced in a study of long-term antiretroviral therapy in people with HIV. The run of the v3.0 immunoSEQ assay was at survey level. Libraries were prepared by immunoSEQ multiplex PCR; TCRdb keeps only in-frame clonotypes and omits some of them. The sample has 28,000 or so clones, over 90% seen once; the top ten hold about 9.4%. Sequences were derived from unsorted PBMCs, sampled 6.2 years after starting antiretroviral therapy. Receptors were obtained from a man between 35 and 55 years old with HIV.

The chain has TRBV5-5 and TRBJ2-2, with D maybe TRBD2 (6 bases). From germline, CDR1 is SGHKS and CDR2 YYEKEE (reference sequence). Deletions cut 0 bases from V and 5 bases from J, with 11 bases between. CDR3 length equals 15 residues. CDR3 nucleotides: TGTGCCAGCAGCTTGGCCGGACTATCGACCGGGGAGCTGTTTTTT. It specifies CASSLAGLSTGELFF.

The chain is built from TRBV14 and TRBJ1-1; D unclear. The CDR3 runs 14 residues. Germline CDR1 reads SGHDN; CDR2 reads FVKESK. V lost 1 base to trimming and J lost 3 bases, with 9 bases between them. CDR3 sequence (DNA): TGTGCCAGCAGCCAAGTGTGGGATGACACTGAAGCTTTCTTT. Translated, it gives CASSQVWDDTEAFF.

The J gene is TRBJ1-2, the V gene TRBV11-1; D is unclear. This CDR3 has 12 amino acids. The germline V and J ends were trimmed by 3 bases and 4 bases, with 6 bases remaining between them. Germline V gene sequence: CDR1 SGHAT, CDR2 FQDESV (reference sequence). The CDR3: CASSFGIYGYTF. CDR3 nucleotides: TGTGCCAGCAGCTTTGGTATCTATGGCTACACCTTC.

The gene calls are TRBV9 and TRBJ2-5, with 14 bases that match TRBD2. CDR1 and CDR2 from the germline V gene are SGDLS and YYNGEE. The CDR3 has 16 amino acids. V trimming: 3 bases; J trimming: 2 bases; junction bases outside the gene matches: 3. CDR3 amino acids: CASSAGLAGGQETQYF. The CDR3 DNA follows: TGTGCCAGCAGCGCCGGACTAGCGGGGGGACAAGAGACCCAGTACTTC. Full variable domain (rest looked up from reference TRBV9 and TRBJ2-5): DSGVTQTPKHLITATGQRVTLRCSPRSGDLSVYWYQQSLDQGLQFLIQYYNGEERAKGNILERFSAQQFPDLHSELNLSSLELGDSALYFCASSAGLAGGQETQYFGPGTRLLVL.

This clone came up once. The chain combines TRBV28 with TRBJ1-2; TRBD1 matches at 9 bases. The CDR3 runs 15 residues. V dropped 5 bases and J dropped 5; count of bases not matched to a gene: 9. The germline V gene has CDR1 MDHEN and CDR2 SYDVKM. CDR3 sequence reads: CASSPTTGGVYGYTF. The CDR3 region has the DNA TGTGCCAGCAGTCCGACGACAGGGGGGGTGTATGGCTACACCTTC.

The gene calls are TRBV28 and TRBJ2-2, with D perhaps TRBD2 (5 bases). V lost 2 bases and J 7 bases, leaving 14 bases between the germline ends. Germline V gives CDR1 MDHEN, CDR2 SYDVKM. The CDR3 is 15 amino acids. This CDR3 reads CASSLGLRSGGELFF. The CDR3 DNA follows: TGTGCCAGCAGTTTAGGACTGCGGAGTGGCGGGGAGCTGTTTTTT. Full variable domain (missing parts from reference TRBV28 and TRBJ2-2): DVKVTQSSRYLVKRTGEKVFLECVQDMDHENMFWYRQDPGLGLRLIYFSYDVKMKEKGDIPEGYSVSREKKERFSLILESASTNQTSMYLCASSLGLRSGGELFFGEGSRLTVL.

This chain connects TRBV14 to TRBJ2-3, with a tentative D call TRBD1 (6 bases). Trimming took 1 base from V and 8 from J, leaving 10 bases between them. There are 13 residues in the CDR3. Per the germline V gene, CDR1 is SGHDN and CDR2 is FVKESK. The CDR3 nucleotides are TGTGCCAGCAGCCAAGCAGGGGTGGCTACGCAGTATTTT. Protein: CASSQAGVATQYF.

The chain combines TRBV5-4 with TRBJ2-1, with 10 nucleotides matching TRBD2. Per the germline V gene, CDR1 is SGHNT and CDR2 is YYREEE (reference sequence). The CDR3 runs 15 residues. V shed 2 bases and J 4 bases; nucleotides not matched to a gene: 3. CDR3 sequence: CASSFPSGGYNEQFF. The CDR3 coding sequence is TGTGCCAGCAGCTTTCCTAGCGGGGGATACAATGAGCAGTTCTTC.

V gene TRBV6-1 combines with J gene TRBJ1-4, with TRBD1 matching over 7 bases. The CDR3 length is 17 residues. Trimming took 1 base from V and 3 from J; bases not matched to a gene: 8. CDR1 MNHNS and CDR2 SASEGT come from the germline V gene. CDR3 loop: CASSEGRGLGANEKLFF. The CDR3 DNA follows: TGTGCCAGCAGTGAAGGGAGGGGGCTTGGAGCTAATGAAAAACTGTTTTTT.

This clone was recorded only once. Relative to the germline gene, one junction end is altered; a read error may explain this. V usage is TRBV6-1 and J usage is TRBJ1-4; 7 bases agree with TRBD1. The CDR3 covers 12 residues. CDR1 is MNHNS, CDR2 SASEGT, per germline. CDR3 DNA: TGTGCCAGCAGCCACCCGCAAGGGACAGCGATTTTT. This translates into CASSHPQGTAIF.

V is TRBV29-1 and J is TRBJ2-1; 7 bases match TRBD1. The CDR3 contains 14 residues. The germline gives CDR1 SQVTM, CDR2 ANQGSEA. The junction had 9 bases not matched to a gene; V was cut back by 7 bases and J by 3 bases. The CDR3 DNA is TGCAGCGCACTCTGGGGACAGTTCTACAATGAGCAGTTCTTC. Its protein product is CSALWGQFYNEQFF.

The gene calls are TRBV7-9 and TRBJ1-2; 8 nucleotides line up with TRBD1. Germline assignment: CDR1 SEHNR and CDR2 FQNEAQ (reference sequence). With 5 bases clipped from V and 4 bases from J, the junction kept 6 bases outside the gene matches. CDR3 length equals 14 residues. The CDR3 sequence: CASSAGTGVYGYTF. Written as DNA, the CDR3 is TGTGCCAGCAGCGCCGGGACAGGAGTCTATGGCTACACCTTC.

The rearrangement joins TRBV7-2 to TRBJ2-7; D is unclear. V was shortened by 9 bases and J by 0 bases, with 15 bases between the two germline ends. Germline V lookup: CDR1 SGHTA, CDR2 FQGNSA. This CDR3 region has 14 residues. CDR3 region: CASSTGLSSYEQYF. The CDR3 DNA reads TGTGCCAGTAGCACGGGCCTTAGCTCCTACGAGCAGTACTTC.

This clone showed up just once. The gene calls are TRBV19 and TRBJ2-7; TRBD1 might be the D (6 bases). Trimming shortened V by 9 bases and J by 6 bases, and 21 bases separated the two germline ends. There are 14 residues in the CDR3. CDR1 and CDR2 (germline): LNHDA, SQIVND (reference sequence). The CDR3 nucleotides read TGTGCCAGCTCCAAATTAGGGGGAGCTCCCGAGCAGTACTTC. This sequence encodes CASSKLGGAPEQYF.

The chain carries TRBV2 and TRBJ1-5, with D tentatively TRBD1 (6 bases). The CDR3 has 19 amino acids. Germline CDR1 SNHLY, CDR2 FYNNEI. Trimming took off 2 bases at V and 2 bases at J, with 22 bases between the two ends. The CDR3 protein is CASSEIADSGLGGNQPQHF. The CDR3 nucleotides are TGTGCCAGCAGTGAAATTGCGGACAGCGGACTCGGGGGCAATCAGCCCCAGCATTTT.

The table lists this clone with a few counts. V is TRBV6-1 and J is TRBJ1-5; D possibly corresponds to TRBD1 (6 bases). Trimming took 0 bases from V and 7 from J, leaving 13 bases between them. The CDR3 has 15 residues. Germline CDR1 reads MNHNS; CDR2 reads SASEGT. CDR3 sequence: CASSEAGGQFQPQHF. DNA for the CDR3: TGTGCCAGCAGTGAAGCAGGAGGACAGTTCCAGCCCCAGCATTTT.

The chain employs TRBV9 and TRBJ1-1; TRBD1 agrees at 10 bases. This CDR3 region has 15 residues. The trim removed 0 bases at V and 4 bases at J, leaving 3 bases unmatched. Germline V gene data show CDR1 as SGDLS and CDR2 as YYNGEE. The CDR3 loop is CASSVGTGGSTEAFF. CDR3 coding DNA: TGTGCCAGCAGCGTAGGGACAGGGGGGAGCACTGAAGCTTTCTTT.

In nucleotides, the CDR3 is TGCGCCAGCAGACCCGACCCCGGCGGGACTGAAGCTTTCTTT. Its translation is CASRPDPGGTEAFF. The chain uses TRBV5-1 and TRBJ1-1, with unresolved D. Germline CDR1 and CDR2: SGHRS and YFSETQ. CDR3 size: 14 residues. The V end was cut by 5 bases, the J end by 5 bases, with 16 bases between.

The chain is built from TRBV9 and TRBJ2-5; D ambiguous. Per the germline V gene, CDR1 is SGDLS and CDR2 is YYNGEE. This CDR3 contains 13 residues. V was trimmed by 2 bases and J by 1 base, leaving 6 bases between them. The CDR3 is CASSVIGQETQYF. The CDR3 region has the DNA TGTGCCAGCAGCGTCATCGGCCAAGAGACCCAGTACTTC.